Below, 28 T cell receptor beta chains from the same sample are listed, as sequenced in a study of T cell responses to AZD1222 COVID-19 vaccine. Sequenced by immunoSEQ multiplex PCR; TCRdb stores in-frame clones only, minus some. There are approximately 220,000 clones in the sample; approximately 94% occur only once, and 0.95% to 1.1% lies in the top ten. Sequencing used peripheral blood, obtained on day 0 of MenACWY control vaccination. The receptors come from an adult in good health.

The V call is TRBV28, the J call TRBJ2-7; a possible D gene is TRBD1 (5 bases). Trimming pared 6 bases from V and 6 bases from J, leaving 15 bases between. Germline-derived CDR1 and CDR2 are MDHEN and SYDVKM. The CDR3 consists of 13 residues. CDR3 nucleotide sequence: TGTGCCAGCAGGGGGCTCAGCGCTGGCGAGCAGTACTTC. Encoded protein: CASRGLSAGEQYF.

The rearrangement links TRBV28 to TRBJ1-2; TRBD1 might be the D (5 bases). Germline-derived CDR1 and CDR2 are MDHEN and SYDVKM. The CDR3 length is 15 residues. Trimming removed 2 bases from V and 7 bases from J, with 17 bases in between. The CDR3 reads CASSLKEAGSPGYTF. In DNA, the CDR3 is TGTGCCAGCAGTTTAAAGGAGGCAGGGTCTCCTGGCTACACCTTC.

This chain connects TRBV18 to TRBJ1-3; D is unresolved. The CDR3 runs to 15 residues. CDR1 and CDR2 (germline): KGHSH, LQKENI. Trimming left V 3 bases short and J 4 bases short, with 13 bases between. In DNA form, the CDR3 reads TGTGCCAGCTCACCGGGATCTGGCCGGGGAAACACCATATATTTT. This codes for CASSPGSGRGNTIYF.

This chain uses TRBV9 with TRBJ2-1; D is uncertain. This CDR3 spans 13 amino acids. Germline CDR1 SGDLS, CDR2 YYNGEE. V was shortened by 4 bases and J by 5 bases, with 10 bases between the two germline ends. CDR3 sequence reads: CASSPDPNNEQFF. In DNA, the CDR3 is TGTGCCAGCAGCCCCGACCCGAACAATGAGCAGTTCTTC.

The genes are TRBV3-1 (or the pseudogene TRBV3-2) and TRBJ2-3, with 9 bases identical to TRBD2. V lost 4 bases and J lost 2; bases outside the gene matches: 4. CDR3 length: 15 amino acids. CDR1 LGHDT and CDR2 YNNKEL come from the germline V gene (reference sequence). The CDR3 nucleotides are TGTGCCAGCAGCCGTTCTAGCGGGAACACAGATACGCAGTATTTT. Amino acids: CASSRSSGNTDTQYF.

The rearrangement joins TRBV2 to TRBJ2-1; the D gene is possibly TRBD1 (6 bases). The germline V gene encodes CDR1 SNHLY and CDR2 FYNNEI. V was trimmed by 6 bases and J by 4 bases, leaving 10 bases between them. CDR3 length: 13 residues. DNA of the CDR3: TGTGCCAGCAGAACCGGACAGTACAATGAGCAGTTCTTC. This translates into CASRTGQYNEQFF. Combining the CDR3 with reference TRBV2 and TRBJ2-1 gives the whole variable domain EPEVTQTPSHQVTQMGQEVILRCVPISNHLYFYWYRQILGQKVEFLVSFYNNEISEKSEIFDDQFSVERPDGSNFTLKIRSTKLEDSAMYFCASRTGQYNEQFFGPGTRLTVL.

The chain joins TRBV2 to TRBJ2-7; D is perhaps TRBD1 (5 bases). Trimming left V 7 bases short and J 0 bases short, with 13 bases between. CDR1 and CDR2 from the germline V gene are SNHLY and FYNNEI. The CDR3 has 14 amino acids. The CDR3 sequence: CASMEGAGSYEQYF. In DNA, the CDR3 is TGTGCCAGCATGGAAGGGGCCGGCTCCTACGAGCAGTACTTC. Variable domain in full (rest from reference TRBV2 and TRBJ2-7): EPEVTQTPSHQVTQMGQEVILRCVPISNHLYFYWYRQILGQKVEFLVSFYNNEISEKSEIFDDQFSVERPDGSNFTLKIRSTKLEDSAMYFCASMEGAGSYEQYFGPGTRLTVT.

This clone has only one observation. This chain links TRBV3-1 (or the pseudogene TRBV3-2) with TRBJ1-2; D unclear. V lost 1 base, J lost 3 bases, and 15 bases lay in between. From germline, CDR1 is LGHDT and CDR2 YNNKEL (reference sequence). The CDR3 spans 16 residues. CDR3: CASSQAQRRRDYGYTF. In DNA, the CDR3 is TGTGCCAGCAGCCAAGCCCAGCGCCGTAGAGACTATGGCTACACCTTC.

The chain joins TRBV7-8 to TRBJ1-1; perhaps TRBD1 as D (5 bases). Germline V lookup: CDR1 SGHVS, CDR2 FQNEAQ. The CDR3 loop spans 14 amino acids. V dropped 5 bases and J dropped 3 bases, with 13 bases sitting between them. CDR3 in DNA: TGTGCCAGCAGCGCCAGGGAGTGGGACACTGAAGCTTTCTTT. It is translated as CASSAREWDTEAFF.

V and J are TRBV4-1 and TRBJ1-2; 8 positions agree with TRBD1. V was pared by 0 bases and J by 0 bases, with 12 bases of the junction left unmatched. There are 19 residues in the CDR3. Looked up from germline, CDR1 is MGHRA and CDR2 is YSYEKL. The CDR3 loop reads CASSQDLRTGPSPNYGYTF. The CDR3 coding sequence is TGCGCCAGCAGCCAAGATTTGAGGACAGGGCCCTCTCCTAACTATGGCTACACCTTC.

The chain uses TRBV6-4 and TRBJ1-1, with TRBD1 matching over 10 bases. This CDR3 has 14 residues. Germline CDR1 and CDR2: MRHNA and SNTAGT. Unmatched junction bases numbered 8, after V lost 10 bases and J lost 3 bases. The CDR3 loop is CATRPGQGYTEAFF. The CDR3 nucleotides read TGTGCCACCCGACCGGGACAGGGGTACACTGAAGCTTTCTTT.

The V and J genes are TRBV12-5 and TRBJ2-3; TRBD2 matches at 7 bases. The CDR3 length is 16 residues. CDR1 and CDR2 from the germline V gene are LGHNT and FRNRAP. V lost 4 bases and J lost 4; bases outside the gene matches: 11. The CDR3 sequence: CASGSRGGSGADTQYF. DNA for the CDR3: TGTGCTAGTGGTTCCCGGGGAGGGTCGGGCGCAGATACGCAGTATTTT.

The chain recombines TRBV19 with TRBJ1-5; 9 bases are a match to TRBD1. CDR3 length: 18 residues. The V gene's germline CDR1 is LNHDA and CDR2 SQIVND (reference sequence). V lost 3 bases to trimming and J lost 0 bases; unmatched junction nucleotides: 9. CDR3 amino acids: CASSMGTGLGYSNQPQHF. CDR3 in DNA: TGTGCCAGTAGTATGGGGACAGGGCTGGGCTATAGCAATCAGCCCCAGCATTTT.

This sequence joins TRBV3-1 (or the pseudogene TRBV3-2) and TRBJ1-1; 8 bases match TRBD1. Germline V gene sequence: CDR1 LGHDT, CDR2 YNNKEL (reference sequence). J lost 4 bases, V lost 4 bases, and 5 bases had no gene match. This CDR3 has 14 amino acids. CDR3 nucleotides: TGTGCCAGCAGCCGAGACAGGGGCGGCACTGAAGCTTTCTTT. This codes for CASSRDRGGTEAFF.

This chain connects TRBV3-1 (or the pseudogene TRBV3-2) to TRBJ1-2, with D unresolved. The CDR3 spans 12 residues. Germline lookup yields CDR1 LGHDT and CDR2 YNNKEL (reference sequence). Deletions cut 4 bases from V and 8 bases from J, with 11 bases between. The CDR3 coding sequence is TGTGCCAGCAGCCTCGGAGGGCCGGGCTACACCTTC. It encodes CASSLGGPGYTF.

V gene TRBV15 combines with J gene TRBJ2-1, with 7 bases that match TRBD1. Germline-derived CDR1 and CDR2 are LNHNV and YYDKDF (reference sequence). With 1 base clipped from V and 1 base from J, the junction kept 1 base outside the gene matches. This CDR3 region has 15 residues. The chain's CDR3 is CATSRGTGSYNEQFF. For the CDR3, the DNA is TGTGCCACCAGCAGAGGGACAGGATCCTACAATGAGCAGTTCTTC.

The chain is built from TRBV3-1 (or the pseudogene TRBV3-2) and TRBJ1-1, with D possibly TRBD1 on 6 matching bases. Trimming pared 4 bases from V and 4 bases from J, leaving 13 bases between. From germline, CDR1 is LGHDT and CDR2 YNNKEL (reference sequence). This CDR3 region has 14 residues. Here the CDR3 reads CASSLAPGATEAFF. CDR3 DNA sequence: TGTGCCAGCAGCCTCGCCCCAGGGGCCACTGAAGCTTTCTTT.

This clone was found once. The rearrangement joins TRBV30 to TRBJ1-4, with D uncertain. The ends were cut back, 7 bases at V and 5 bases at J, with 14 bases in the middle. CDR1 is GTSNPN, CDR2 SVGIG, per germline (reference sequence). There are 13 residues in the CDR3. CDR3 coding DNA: TGTGCCTCGGCGGCTGCGATGAATGAAAAACTGTTTTTT. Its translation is CASAAAMNEKLFF.

The CDR3 nucleotides are TGCAGCGTTGAGGGGGGTCTAGCATATGAGCAGTTCTTC. Protein sequence: CSVEGGLAYEQFF. This sequence joins TRBV29-1 and TRBJ2-1; D possibly corresponds to TRBD2 (6 bases). Germline V gene lookup returns CDR1 SQVTM and CDR2 ANQGSEA. The V end was cut by 3 bases, the J end by 8 bases, with 14 bases between. This CDR3 region has 13 residues.

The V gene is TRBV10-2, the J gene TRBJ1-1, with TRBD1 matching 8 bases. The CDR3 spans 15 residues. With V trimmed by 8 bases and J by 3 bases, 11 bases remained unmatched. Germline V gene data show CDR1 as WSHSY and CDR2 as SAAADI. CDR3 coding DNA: TGCGCCAGCGGCCTACAGGGGGGGACGGACACTGAAGCTTTCTTT. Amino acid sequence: CASGLQGGTDTEAFF.

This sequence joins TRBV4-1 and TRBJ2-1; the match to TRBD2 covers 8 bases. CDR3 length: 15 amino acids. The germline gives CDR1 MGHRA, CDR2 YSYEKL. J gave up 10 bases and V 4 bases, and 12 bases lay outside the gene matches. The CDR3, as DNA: TGCGCCAGCAGCCCTCAAGCCGGGACTAGTGGGGAGCAGTTCTTC. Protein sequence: CASSPQAGTSGEQFF.

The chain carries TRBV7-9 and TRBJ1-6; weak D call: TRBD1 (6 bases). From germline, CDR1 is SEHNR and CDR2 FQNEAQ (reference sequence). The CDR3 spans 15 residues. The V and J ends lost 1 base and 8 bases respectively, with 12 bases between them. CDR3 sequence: CASSLGGQTYSPLHF. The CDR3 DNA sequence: TGTGCCAGCAGCTTAGGAGGACAGACCTATTCACCCCTCCACTTT.

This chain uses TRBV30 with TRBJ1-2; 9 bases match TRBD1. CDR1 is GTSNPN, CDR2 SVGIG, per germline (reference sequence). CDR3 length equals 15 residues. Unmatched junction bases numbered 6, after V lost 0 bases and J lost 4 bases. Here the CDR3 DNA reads TGTGCCTGGAGTGTAGGCACAGGGGGCGGCTATGGCTACACCTTC. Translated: CAWSVGTGGGYGYTF.

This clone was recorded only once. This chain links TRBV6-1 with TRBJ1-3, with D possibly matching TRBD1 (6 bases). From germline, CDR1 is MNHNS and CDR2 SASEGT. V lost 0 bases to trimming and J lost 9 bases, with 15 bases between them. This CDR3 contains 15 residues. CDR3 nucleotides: TGTGCCAGCAGTGAAGCAAGCAGGGGACTAAGCACCATATATTTT. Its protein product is CASSEASRGLSTIYF.

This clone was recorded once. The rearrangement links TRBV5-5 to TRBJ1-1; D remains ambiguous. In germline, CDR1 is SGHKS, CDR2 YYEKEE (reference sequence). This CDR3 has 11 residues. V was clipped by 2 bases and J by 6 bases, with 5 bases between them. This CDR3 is CASSFGPEAFF. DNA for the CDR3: TGTGCCAGCAGCTTTGGCCCTGAAGCTTTCTTT.

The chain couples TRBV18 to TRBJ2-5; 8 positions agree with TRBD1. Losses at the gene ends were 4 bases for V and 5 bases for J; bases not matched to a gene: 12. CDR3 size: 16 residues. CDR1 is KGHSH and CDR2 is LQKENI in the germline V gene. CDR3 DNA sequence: TGTGCCAGCTCACAAAACGTCGGACAGGGAAGGGAGACCCAGTACTTC. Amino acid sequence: CASSQNVGQGRETQYF.

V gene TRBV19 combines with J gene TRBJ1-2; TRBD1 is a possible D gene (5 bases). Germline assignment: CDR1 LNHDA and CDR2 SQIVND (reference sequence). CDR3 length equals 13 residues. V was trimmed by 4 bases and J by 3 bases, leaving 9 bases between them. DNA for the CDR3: TGTGCCAGTAGTAGGAGCAGGGACTATGGCTACACCTTC. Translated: CASSRSRDYGYTF.

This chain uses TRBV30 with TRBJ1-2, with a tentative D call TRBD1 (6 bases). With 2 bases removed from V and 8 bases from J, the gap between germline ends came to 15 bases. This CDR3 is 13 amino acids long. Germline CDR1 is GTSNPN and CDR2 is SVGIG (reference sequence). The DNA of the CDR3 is TGTGCCTGGAGTCCAGGGACATGGGGAGGCTACACCTTC. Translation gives CAWSPGTWGGYTF. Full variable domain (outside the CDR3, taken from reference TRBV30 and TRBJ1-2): SQTIHQWPATLVQPVGSPLSLECTVEGTSNPNLYWYRQAAGRGLQLLFYSVGIGQISSEVPQNLSASRPQDRQFILSSKKLLLSDSGFYLCAWSPGTWGGYTFGSGTRLTVV.